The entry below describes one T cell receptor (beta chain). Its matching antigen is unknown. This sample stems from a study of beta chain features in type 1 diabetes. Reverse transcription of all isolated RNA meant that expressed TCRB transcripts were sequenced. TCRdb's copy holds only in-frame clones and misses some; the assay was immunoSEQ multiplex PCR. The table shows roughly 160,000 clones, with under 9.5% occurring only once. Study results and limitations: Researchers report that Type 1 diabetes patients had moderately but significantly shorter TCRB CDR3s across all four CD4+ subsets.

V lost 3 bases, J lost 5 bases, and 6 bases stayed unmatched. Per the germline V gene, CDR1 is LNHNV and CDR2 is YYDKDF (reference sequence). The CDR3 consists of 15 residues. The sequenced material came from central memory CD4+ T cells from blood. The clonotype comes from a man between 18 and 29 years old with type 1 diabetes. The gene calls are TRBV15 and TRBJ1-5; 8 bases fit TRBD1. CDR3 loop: CATSSEGQDYQPQHF. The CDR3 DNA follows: TGTGCCACCAGCAGTGAGGGACAGGACTATCAGCCCCAGCATTTT.